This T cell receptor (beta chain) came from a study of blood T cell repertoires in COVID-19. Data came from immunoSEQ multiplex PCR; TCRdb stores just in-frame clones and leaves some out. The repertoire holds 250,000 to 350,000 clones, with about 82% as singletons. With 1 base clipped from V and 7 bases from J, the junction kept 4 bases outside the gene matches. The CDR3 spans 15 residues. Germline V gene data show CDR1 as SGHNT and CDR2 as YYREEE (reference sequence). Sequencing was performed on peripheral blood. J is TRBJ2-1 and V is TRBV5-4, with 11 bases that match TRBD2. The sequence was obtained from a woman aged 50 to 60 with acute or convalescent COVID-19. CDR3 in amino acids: CASSLTSGSVNEQFF. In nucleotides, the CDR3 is TGTGCCAGCAGCTTGACTAGCGGGAGTGTAAATGAGCAGTTCTTC.